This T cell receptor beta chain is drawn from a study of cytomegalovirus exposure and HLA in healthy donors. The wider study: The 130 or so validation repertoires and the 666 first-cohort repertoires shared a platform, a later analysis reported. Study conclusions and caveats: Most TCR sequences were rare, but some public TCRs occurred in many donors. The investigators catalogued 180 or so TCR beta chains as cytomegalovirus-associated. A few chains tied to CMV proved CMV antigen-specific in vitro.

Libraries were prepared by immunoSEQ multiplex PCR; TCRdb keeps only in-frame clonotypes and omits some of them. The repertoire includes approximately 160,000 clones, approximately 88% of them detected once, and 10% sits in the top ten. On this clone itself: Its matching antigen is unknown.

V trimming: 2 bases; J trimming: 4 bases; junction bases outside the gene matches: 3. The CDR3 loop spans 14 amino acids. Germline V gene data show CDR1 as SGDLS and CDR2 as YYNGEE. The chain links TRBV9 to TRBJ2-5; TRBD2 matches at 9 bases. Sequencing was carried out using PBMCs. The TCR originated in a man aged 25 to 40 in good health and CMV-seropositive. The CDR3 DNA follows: TGTGCCAGCAGCGTTCTAGCGGGGTTAGAGACCCAGTACTTC. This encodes CASSVLAGLETQYF.